The clone carrying this TCR beta chain appeared once. This sample stems from a study of blood T cell repertoires in COVID-19. On the study more broadly: The United States, Italy and Spain were the sources of the acute and convalescent COVID-19 samples. Sources were T cells, B-cell-depleted T cells, or PBMCs; the material itself was cDNA or gDNA.

CDR3 length equals 16 residues. Authors' data handling: Reference gene primer amplification in the assay estimated nucleated cell counts. Assay: immunoSEQ multiplex PCR; the TCRdb copy retains only in-frame clones and omits some. V, J and clone size are taken as reported in that table, and D and trimming were inferred from the DNA itself. The data contain about 71,000 clones, about nine tenths of them seen just once; the ten biggest clones take up over 4%. The J gene is TRBJ2-1, the V gene TRBV21-1; the DNA was not compared with TRBD2, the D call given in the table. TRBV21-1 is a listed pseudogene. Sample: peripheral blood. This clonotype originated in a woman between 18 and 29 years old with acute or convalescent COVID-19. As DNA, the CDR3 is TGTGCCAGCAGCAAAGAGGTCCGGGGAGCCTACAATGAGCAGTTCTTC. Protein sequence: CASSKEVRGAYNEQFF.